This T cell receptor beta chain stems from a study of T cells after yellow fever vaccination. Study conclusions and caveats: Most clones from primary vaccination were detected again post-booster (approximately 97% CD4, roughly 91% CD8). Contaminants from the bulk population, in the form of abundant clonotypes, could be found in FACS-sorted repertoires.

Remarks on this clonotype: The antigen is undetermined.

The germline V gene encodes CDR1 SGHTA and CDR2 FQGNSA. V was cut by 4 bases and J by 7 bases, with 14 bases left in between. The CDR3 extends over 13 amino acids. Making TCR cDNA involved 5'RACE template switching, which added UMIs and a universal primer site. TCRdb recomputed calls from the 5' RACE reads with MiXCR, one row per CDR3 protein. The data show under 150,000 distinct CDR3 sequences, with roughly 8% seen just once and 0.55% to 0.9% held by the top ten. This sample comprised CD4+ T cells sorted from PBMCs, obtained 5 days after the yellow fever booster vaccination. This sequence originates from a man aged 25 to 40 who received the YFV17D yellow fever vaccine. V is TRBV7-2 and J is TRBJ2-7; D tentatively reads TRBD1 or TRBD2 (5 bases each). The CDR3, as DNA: TGTGCCAGCAGCTCACCGGGACGGAAAGAGCAGTACTTC. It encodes CASSSPGRKEQYF.